The clone carrying this TCR beta chain was recorded many times. The antigen is not known. The entry originates in a study of shared clonotypes between healthy human individuals. V shed 8 bases and J 4 bases; nucleotides not matched to a gene: 9. Germline V lookup: CDR1 MNHNS, CDR2 SASEGT. The CDR3 sequence is 15 residues long. Sorted-subset replicate PCRs used 200 ng DNA, about 30,000 T cell genomes. Sequencing was performed with immunoSEQ multiplex PCR; in TCRdb, only in-frame clones are kept and a portion is missing. Of a few hundred thousand clones in the sample, 87% are singletons; the top ten hold around 15%. CCR7-negative CD45RA+ TemRA cells were combined with CD45RO+ cells to form CD8 memory. Study-wide results and limits: Lower generation probabilities were found for non-shared clonotypes than for those shared by all four donors. Larger richness was generally estimated for naive than memory subsets.

Sequencing was done on a sample of memory CD8+ T cells sorted from blood. Sample subset: CD45RO+ cells pooled with CCR7-negative TemRA cells. V is TRBV6-1 and J is TRBJ2-3; 10 nucleotides line up with TRBD2. This sequence was found in a young man in good health. The CDR3: CASAGRGTSADTQYF. CDR3 DNA: TGTGCCAGCGCGGGACGGGGGACTAGCGCAGATACGCAGTATTTT.